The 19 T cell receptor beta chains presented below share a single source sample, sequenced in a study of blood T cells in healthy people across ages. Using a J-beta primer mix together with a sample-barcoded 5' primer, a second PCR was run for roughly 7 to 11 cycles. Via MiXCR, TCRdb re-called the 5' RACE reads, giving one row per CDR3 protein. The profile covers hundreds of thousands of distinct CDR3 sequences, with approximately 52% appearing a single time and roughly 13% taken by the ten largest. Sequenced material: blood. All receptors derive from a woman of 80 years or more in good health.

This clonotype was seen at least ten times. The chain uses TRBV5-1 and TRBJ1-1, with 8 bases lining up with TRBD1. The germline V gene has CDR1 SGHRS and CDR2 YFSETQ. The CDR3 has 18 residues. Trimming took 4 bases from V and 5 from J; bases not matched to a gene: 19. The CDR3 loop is CASSPFLTGGAFGTEAFF. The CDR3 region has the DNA TGCGCCAGCAGCCCTTTTCTCACAGGGGGAGCCTTTGGAACTGAAGCTTTCTTT.

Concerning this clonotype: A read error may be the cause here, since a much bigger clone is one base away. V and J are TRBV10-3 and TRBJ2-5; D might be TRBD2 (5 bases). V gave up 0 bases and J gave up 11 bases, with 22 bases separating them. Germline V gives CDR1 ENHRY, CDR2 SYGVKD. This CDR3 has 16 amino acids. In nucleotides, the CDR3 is TGTGCCATCAGTGAGTCCGGGCGGGTGACTGACAATGAGCAGTACTTC. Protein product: CAISESGRVTDNEQYF.

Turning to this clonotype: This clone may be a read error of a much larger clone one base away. The CDR3 sequence is CASSLIWGIGANVLTF. DNA of the CDR3: TGCGCCAGCAGCTTGATTTGGGGGATTGGGGCCAACGTTCTGACTTTC. The chain recombines TRBV5-1 with TRBJ2-6; either TRBD1 or TRBD2 may supply D (5 bases each). The germline V gene has CDR1 SGHRS and CDR2 YFSETQ. The CDR3 length is 16 residues.

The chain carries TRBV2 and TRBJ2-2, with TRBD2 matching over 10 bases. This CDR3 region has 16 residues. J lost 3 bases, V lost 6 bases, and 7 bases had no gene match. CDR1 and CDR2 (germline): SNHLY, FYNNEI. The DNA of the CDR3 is TGTGCCAGCAGATCCGGACTAGCGGCCTACACCGGGGAGCTGTTTTTT. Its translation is CASRSGLAAYTGELFF.

In DNA, the CDR3 is TGCGCCAGCAGCCCGACCCCGGGGGCAACTAATGAAAAACTGTTTTTT. This translates into CASSPTPGATNEKLFF. This sequence joins TRBV5-1 and TRBJ1-4; D perhaps matches TRBD1 (5 bases). CDR3 length equals 16 residues. Germline-derived CDR1 and CDR2 are SGHRS and YFSETQ. With 4 bases removed from V and 0 bases from J, the gap between germline ends came to 13 bases.

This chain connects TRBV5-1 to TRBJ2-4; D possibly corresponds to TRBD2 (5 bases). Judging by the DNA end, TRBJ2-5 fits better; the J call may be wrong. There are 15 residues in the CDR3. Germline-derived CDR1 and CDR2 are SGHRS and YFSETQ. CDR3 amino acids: CASTISGGSGETQYF. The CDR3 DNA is TGCGCCAGCACCATATCAGGAGGATCGGGGGAGACCCAGTACTTC.

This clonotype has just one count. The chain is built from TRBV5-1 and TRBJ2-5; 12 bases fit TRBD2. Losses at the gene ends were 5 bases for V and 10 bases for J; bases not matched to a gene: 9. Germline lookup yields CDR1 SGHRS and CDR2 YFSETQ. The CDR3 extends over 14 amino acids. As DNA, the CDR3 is TGCGCCAGCAGTTTGACTAGCGGGGGAGGGATCCAGTACTTC. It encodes CASSLTSGGGIQYF.

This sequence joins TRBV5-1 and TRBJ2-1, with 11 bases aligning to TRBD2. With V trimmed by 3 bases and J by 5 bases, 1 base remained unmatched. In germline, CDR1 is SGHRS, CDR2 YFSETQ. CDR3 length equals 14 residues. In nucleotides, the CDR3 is TGCGCCAGCAGCTGGGGACTAGCGGACAATGAGCAGTTCTTC. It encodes CASSWGLADNEQFF.

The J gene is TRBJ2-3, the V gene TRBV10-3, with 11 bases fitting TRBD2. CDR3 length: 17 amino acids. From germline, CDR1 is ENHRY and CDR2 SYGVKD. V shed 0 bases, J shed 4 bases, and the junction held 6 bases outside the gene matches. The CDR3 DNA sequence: TGTGCCATCAGTGAGTCCAGACTAGCGGGGAAGGCAGATACGCAGTATTTT. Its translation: CAISESRLAGKADTQYF.

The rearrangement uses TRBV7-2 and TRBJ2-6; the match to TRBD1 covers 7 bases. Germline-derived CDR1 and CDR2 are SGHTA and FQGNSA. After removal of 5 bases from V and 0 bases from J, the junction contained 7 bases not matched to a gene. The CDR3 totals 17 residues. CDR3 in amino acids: CASSTTGALSGANVLTF. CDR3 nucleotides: TGTGCCAGCAGCACAACAGGGGCGCTCTCTGGGGCCAACGTCCTGACTTTC. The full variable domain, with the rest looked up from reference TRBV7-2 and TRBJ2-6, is GAGVSQSPSNKVTEKGKDVELRCDPISGHTALYWYRQSLGQGLEFLIYFQGNSAPDKSGLPSDRFSAERTGGSVSTLTIQRTQQEDSAVYLCASSTTGALSGANVLTFGAGSRLTVL.

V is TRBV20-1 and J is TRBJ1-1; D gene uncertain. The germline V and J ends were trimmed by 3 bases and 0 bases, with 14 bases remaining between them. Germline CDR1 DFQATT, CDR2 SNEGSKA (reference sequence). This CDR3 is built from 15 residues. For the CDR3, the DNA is TGCAGTGCTAGTTACGACCTACTGATGAACACTGAAGCTTTCTTT. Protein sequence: CSASYDLLMNTEAFF.

DNA for the CDR3: TGTGCCATCAGTGAGTTAGGACAGGGAACCTACGAGCAGTACTTC. It is translated as CAISELGQGTYEQYF. The V call is TRBV10-3, the J call TRBJ2-7, with 8 positions matching TRBD1. CDR1 is ENHRY and CDR2 is SYGVKD in the germline V gene. With 1 base clipped from V and 2 bases from J, the junction kept 4 bases outside the gene matches. The CDR3 spans 15 residues.

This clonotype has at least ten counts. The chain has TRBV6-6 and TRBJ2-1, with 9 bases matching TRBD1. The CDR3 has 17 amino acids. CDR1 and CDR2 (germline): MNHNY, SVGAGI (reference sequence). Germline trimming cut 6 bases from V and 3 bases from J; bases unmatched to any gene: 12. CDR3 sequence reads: CASRPTGGTSGYNEQFF. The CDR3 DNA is TGTGCCAGCAGACCGACAGGGGGGACGTCCGGCTACAATGAGCAGTTCTTC.

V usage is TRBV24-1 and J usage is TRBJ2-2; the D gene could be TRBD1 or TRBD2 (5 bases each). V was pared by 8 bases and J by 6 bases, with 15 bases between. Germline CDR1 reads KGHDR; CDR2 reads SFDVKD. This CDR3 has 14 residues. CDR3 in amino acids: CATKGPLGAGELFF. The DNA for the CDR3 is TGTGCCACCAAGGGACCCCTGGGAGCCGGGGAGCTGTTTTTT.

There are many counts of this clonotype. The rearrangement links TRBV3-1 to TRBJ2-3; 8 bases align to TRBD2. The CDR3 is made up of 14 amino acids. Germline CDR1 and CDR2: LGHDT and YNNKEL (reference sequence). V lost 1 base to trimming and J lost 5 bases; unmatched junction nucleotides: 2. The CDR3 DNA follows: TGTGCCAGCAGCCAAGCGGGAGGGGGAGATACGCAGTATTTT. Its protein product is CASSQAGGGDTQYF.

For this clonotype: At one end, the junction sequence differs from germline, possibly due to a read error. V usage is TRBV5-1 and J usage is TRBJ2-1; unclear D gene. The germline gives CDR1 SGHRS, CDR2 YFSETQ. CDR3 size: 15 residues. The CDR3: CAGSFVSGSYNEQFF. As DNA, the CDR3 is TGCGCCGGCAGCTTTGTGTCTGGCTCCTACAATGAGCAGTTCTTC.

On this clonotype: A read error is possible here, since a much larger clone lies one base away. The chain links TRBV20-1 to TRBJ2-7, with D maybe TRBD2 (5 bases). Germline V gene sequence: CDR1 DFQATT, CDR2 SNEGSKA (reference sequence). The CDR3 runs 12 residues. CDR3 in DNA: TGCAGGGCTAGTCCCGGGGCCTACGAGCAGTACTTC. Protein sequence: CRASPGAYEQYF.

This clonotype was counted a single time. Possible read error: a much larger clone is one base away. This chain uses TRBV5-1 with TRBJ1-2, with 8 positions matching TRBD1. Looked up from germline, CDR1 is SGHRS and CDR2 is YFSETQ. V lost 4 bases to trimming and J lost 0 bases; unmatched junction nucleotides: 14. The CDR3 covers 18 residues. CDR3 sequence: CASSPEGDRRPSNYGYTF. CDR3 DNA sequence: TGCGCCAGCAGCCCTGAGGGGGACAGGAGACCCTCTAACTATGGCTACACCTTC.

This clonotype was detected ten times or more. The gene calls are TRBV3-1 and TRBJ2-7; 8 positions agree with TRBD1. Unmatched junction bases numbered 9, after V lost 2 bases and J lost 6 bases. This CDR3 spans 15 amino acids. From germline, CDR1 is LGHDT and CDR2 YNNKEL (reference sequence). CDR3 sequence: CASSQYTRQGSEQYF. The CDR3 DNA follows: TGTGCCAGCAGCCAATATACCCGACAGGGGAGCGAGCAGTACTTC.